What follows are 2 T cell receptor beta chains derived from one specimen sequenced in a study of cytomegalovirus exposure and HLA in healthy donors. The study ran its PCR with 60 Vbeta and 13 Jbeta primers. Profiled with immunoSEQ multiplex PCR; TCRdb holds only in-frame clones, not every one. The sample yields about 180,000 clones, roughly 78% seen once. The specimen sequenced was PBMCs. Source of these receptors: a woman in her forties in good health and CMV-seronegative.

The J gene is TRBJ2-3, the V gene TRBV4-3; 13 nucleotides match TRBD2. The trim removed 3 bases at V and 3 bases at J, leaving 3 bases unmatched. The V gene's germline CDR1 is LGHNA and CDR2 YSLEER. This CDR3 contains 16 residues. CDR3: CASSQILAGGTDTQYF. CDR3 in DNA: TGCGCCAGCAGCCAGATACTAGCGGGAGGGACAGATACGCAGTATTTT.

V gene TRBV7-9 combines with J gene TRBJ1-2; possibly TRBD1 for D (5 bases). V was trimmed by 1 base and J by 8 bases, leaving 14 bases between them. The V gene's germline CDR1 is SEHNR and CDR2 FQNEAQ (reference sequence). The CDR3 is made up of 14 amino acids. The CDR3 spells CASSLGEGAKGYTF. The CDR3, as DNA: TGTGCCAGCAGCTTAGGGGAAGGGGCTAAAGGCTACACCTTC. The whole variable domain, filled in from reference TRBV7-9 and TRBJ1-2, reads DTGVSQNPRHKITKRGQNVTFRCDPISEHNRLYWYRQTLGQGPEFLTYFQNEAQLEKSRLLSDRFSAERPKGSFSTLEIQRTEQGDSAMYLCASSLGEGAKGYTFGSGTRLTVV.